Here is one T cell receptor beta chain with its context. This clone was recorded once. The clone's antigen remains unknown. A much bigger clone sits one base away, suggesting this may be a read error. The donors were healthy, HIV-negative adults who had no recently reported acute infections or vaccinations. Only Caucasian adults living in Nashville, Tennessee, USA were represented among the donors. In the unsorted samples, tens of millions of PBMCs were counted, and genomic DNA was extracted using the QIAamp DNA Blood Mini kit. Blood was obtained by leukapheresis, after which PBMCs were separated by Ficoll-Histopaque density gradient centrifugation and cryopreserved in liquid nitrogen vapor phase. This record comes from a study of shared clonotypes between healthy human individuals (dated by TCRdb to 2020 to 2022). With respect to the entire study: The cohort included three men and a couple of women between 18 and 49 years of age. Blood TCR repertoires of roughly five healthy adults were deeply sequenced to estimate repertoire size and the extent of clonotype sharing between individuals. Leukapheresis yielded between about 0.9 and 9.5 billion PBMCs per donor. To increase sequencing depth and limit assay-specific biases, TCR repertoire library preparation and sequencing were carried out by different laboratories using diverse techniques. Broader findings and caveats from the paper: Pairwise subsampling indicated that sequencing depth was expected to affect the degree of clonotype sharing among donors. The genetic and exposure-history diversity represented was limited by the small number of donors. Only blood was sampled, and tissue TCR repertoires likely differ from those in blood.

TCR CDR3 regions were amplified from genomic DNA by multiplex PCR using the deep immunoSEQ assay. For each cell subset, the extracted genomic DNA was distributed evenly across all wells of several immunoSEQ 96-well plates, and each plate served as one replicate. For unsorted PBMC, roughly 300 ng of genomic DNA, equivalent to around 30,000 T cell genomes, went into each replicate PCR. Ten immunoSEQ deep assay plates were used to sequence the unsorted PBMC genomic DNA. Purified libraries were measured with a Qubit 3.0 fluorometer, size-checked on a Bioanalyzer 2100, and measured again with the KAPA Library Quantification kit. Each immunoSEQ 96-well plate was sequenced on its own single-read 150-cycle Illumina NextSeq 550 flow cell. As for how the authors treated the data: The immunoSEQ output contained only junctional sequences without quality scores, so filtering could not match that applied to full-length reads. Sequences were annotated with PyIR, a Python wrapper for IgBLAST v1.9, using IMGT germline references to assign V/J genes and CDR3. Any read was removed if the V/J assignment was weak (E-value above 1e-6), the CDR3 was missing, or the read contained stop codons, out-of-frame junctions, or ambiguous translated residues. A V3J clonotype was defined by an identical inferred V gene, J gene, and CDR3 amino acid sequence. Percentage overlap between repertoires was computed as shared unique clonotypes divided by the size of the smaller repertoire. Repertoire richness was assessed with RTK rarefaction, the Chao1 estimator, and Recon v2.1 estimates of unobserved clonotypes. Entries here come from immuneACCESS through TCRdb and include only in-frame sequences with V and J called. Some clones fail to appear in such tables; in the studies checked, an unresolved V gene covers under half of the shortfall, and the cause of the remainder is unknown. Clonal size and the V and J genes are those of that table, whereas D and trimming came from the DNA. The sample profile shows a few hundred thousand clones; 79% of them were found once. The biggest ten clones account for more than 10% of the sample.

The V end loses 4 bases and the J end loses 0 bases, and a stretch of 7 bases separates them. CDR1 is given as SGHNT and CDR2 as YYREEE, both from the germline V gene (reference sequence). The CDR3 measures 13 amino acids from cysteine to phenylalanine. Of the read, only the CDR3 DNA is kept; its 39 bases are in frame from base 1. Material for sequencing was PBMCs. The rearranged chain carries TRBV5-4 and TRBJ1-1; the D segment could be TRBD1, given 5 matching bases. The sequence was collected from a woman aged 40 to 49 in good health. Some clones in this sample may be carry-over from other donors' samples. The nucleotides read TGTGCCAGCAGCCAAGGGGTGAACACTGAAGCTTTCTTT. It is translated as CASSQGVNTEAFF.